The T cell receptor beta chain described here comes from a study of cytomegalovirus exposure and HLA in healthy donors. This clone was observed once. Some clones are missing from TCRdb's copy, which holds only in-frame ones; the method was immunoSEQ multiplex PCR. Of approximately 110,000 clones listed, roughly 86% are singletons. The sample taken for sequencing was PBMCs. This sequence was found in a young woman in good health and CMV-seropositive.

The CDR3 sequence: CASSEVFEAFF. The CDR3 nucleotides read TGTGCCAGCAGTGAAGTCTTTGAAGCTTTCTTT. The chain is built from TRBV2 and TRBJ1-1; D gene ambiguous. The CDR3 contains 11 residues. V lost 1 base and J lost 7, with 4 bases in between. CDR1 SNHLY and CDR2 FYNNEI come from the germline V gene.